This T cell receptor beta chain was documented in a study of blood T cells in healthy people across ages (dated by TCRdb to the mid-2010s). A note on the overall study: Template switching captured roughly one uniquely barcoded TCR beta cDNA molecule per two T cells in model experiments. Using deep sequencing normalized with unique cDNA molecular identifiers, the study measured how TCR beta repertoire diversity changes with age. The donors were divided into four age groups: young (average around 17 years), middle-aged (approximately 41), aged (about 56) and long-lived (about 80). For two donors (one aged 18 to 29 and one aged 80 or older), the study analyzed two additional independent replicas of 1 million unique cDNA reads from the same blood draw. Overall study results and their limits: Estimates of total diversity based on one million sequenced T cells were considered lower bounds and underestimates. Observed TCR beta diversity per million T cells fell roughly linearly with age, and a significant reduction was already apparent by age around 40. There was a strong correlation between observed TCR beta diversity and the percentage of naive T cells measured by flow cytometry. Because donor CMV infection status was unknown, age-related changes in expanded clonotypes were potentially confounded. The long-lived group showed more naive CD4+ T cells, fewer expanded clones and increased TCR diversity than the aged group, suggesting age selection. Conclusive comparison of naive and antigen-experienced compartments was prevented by the profiling of bulk unsorted PBMCs.

Systemically healthy Caucasian individuals from Russia, some 38 in total and aged about 6 to 100 years, were included as donors. Roughly 9.5 milliliters of peripheral blood were drawn from each donor into EDTA-treated Vacutainer tubes. Ficoll-Paque density-gradient centrifugation was used to isolate PBMCs, with at least 7 million per sample. Trizol reagent was used to extract total RNA from the PBMCs, yielding at least 5 micrograms per sample. For every donor, flow cytometry on a PBMC aliquot measured the percentage of naive CD45RAhigh/CD27high T cells. A few counts support this clonotype. This clone's antigen is unknown. No per-base quality is available; no much larger clone lies one base away. Library method: 5' RACE. For sequencing, an Illumina HiSeq 2500 was employed. A second roughly 6 to 11 cycle PCR used a sample-barcoded 5' primer and a J-beta primer mix. Each TCR beta cDNA molecule received a unique molecular identifier from a template-switch 5' adaptor carrying 12 random nucleotides. Each sample yielded at least 3 million CDR3-containing paired-end reads. The Mint cDNA synthesis kit, primed by a TRBC-specific oligonucleotide, was used to synthesize first-strand cDNA from all RNA. Following uracil-DNA glycosylase treatment, all cDNA underwent a first 18-cycle PCR with the universal primers M1SS and BC2_uni_R. On the study's bioinformatics: Each sample was normalized by randomly selecting 1 million high-quality reads, each carrying a distinct molecular identifier. Reads with shared molecular identifiers were discarded instead of being binned into consensus sequences. CDR3 identification, clonotype clustering and error correction used MiTCR with a Q25 quality threshold and the strictest error-elimination algorithm. A nonparametric unseen species model using Euler transformation provided a lower-bound estimate of total TCR beta diversity. Clones were called with MiXCR by TCRdb after fastp trimmed the public reads at Q25, and only in-frame beta chains were retained. Entries are consolidated by CDR3 protein sequence, retaining the most common genes and DNA. TCRdb's processing, not the study's, gives the V and J calls here. The sample has about 840,000 distinct CDR3 sequences on record, about 29% of them singletons. Roughly 10% of the sample goes to the ten largest clones.

The CDR3 runs 11 residues from the cysteine to the phenylalanine. The DNA shown is the 33-base CDR3, in frame from base 1. The trim is 2 bases for V and 9 bases for J, with a gap of 10 bases between the germline ends. The CDR1 and CDR2 encoded by the germline V gene (reference sequence) are DFQATT and SNEGSKA. This sample also belongs to another study, concerning T cells of mothers and their children. As the second publication notes: Nine systemically healthy Caucasian individuals, comprising three mothers and their six children, were included as donors. cDNA synthesis used all of the extracted RNA, with around 1.5 ug of RNA in each 15 ul reaction. In the second PCR, sample barcodes and 2-4 random nucleotides were introduced via the M1S primer. More than 8 million TCR beta CDR3 reads were obtained from each mother, and roughly 3.1 million reads were obtained from each child. Thymic selection shapes the output of TCR recombination in a similar way in related and unrelated pairs, and inherited differences have a minor effect. Related mother-child pairs always showed normalized repertoire overlap that was slightly higher than in unrelated mother-child pairs, though the difference was never significant. Persistent microchimeric T cell clones were not detected, at a sensitivity of about 99 clones per million clonotypes. The study used deep NGS to compare TCR beta repertoires of mothers and children, seeking features distinguishing related mother-child pairs from unrelated individuals. Mothers averaged roughly 40 +/- 4 years of age and children averaged around 10 +/- 4 years. After adapter ligation was performed with NEBNext reagents, the libraries were sequenced on an Illumina HiSeq 2000 with 100+100 nt paired-end reads. To prevent cross-contamination, the mother and child libraries were prepared a month apart and were sequenced in separate runs. Between about 500,000 and 2,100,000 distinct TCR beta clonotypes were identified per donor. Naive TCR beta clonotypes were estimated from low-frequency clonotypes matched to each donor's FACS-determined naive share, without sorting.

The specimen was blood. Recombination linked TRBV20-1 to TRBJ1-2; the D gene assignment is ambiguous. The clonotype comes from a woman between 40 and 55 years old in good health. The CDR3 loop reads CSARTSGSYTF. The DNA sequence reads TGCAGTGCTAGAACCAGCGGGAGCTACACCTTC.